This is a list of T cell receptor beta chains from one sample in a study of vaccination effects on CD4 cells after COVID-19. Antigens for these TCRs are unknown. This table comes from immunoSEQ multiplex PCR, and its TCRdb copy is limited to in-frame clones, with some not included. The table shows roughly 41,000 clones, with under 85% occurring only once. This material consisted of CD4+ T cells from PBMCs cultured with HCoV-OC43 spike peptides, taken after COVID-19 vaccination. The receptor source for this set is a human donor who received a COVID-19 vaccine. Both conserved end residues are part of each CDR3. D genes are given only for firm matches. Part of the rows lack a size; the others show once, few, many or a class for expanded clones.

>TRBV18|NA|TRBJ2-3|NA
CASSPYRMGSGATDTQYF
TGTGCCAGCTCACCGTACCGCATGGGGTCTGGGGCCACAGATACGCAGTATTTT
>TRBV10-3|NA|TRBJ1-1|once
CAISDGNTEAFF
TGTGCCATCAGCGACGGGAACACTGAAGCTTTCTTT
>TRBV30|TRBD2|TRBJ2-1|NA
CAWSVLAGFNNEQFF
TGTGCCTGGAGTGTATTAGCGGGGTTTAACAATGAGCAGTTCTTC
>TRBV7-9|TRBD1|TRBJ2-3|few
CASSSRTGSTDTQYF
TGTGCCAGCAGCTCTCGGACAGGATCCACAGATACGCAGTATTTT
>TRBV23-1|NA|TRBJ2-7|NA
CASSHPSAIVLYEQYF
TGCGCCAGCAGTCATCCTAGCGCCATCGTACTCTACGAGCAGTACTTC
>TRBV6-6|NA|TRBJ1-3|NA
CASFFQLGNTIYF
TGTGCCAGTTTCTTTCAGTTGGGAAACACCATATATTTT
>TRBV6-5|NA|TRBJ2-7|NA
CASSYFGGPYEQYF
TGTGCCAGCAGTTACTTCGGCGGACCCTACGAGCAGTACTTC
>TRBV29-1|NA|TRBJ1-1|NA
CSVDRGTEAFF
TGCAGCGTTGACCGAGGGACTGAAGCTTTCTTT
>TRBV11-2|NA|TRBJ1-3|NA
CASSVRTGLTGNTIYF
TGTGCCAGCAGCGTTCGCACAGGGCTGACTGGAAACACCATATATTTT
>TRBV12-3/TRBV12-4|TRBD1|TRBJ1-5|NA
CASRGQGDQPQHF
TGTGCCAGCAGGGGACAGGGGGATCAGCCCCAGCATTTT
>TRBV10-1|TRBD1|TRBJ1-5|NA
CASNLTGEHQPQHF
TGCGCCAGCAACTTAACAGGGGAACATCAGCCCCAGCATTTT
>TRBV3-1/TRBV3-2|NA|TRBJ1-2|NA
CASSQEVAYGYTF
TGTGCCAGCAGCCAAGAGGTAGCCTATGGCTACACCTTC
>TRBV10-3|NA|TRBJ1-1|NA
CAISESVNTEAFF
TGTGCCATCAGTGAGTCCGTGAACACTGAAGCTTTCTTT
>TRBV12-3/TRBV12-4|NA|TRBJ2-3|NA
CASSFGSTDTQYF
TGTGCCAGCAGTTTCGGTAGCACAGATACGCAGTATTTT
>TRBV2|TRBD2|TRBJ2-7|NA
CASSEAWGGSYEQYF
TGTGCCAGCAGTGAAGCATGGGGAGGGTCCTACGAGCAGTACTTC
>TRBV2|NA|TRBJ2-5|NA
CASSSPSGETQYF
TGTGCCAGCAGCTCCCCCTCAGGGGAGACCCAGTACTTC
>TRBV1|NA|TRBJ1-2|NA
CTSSQGDRNYGYTF
TGCACCAGCAGCCAGGGGGACAGAAACTATGGCTACACCTTC
>TRBV18|TRBD1|TRBJ1-6|NA
CASSLDGTANSPLHF
TGTGCCAGCTCTCTCGACGGGACAGCTAATTCACCCCTCCACTTT
>TRBV9|NA|TRBJ2-7|NA
CASSPTSQGSRSSYEQYF
TGTGCCAGCAGCCCGACGTCACAGGGCTCACGGAGCTCCTACGAGCAGTACTTC
>TRBV5-1|NA|TRBJ2-7|NA
CASSLDYEQYF
TGCGCCAGCAGCTTGGACTACGAGCAGTACTTC
>TRBV2|NA|TRBJ1-2|few
CASRARQATPRYGYTF
TGTGCCAGCAGAGCACGACAGGCGACGCCTCGCTATGGCTACACCTTC
>TRBV10-1|TRBD2|TRBJ2-7|NA
CASSETGTRREQYF
TGCGCCAGCAGTGAGACAGGGACTAGACGCGAGCAGTACTTC
>TRBV10-3|NA|TRBJ2-7|NA
CAIRDPGTGQYF
TGTGCCATCAGGGACCCAGGGACGGGTCAATACTTC
>TRBV10-3|NA|TRBJ1-5|NA
CAISAQLSNQPQHF
TGTGCCATCAGTGCTCAGCTTAGCAATCAGCCCCAGCATTTT
>TRBV27|TRBD2|TRBJ2-5|once
CASHGIAGAQETQYF
TGTGCCAGCCACGGGATAGCGGGAGCCCAAGAGACCCAGTACTTC
>TRBV6-5|NA|TRBJ1-5|NA
CASRPTFSNQPQHF
TGTGCCAGCAGGCCAACCTTTTCCAATCAGCCCCAGCATTTT
>TRBV7-8|NA|TRBJ1-1|NA
CASSLGLQGLSTEAFF
TGTGCCAGCAGCTTGGGTCTCCAGGGGCTTTCCACTGAAGCTTTCTTT
>TRBV6-5|TRBD1|TRBJ1-5|NA
CASSSDRGHSQPQHF
TGTGCCAGCAGCTCTGACAGGGGGCATAGTCAGCCCCAGCATTTT
>TRBV5-4|NA|TRBJ2-7|NA
CASSLMGRNSYEQYF
TGTGCCAGCAGCTTGATGGGCAGGAACTCCTACGAGCAGTACTTC
>TRBV6-2/TRBV6-3|NA|TRBJ2-1|NA
CASSRTDYNEQFF
TGTGCCAGCAGCCGGACAGATTACAATGAGCAGTTCTTC
>TRBV19|TRBD2|TRBJ2-3|NA
CASRVAGEGDTQYF
TGTGCCAGTAGGGTGGCTGGGGAGGGGGATACGCAGTATTTT
>TRBV5-1|TRBD1|TRBJ2-1|NA
CASSKGQGVNNEQFF
TGCGCCAGCAGCAAGGGACAGGGGGTTAACAATGAGCAGTTCTTC
>TRBV19|NA|TRBJ1-2|NA
CASSGGARGNGYTF
TGTGCCAGTAGTGGGGGGGCACGGGGAAATGGCTACACCTTC
>TRBV5-5|TRBD1|TRBJ1-2|NA
CASSLGQGQGGGYTF
TGTGCCAGCAGCTTGGGTCAGGGACAGGGTGGGGGCTACACCTTC
>TRBV10-1|NA|TRBJ2-2|few
CASRATANTGELFF
TGCGCCAGCAGGGCAACGGCTAACACCGGGGAGCTGTTTTTT
>TRBV3-1/TRBV3-2|TRBD2|TRBJ2-1|medium-sized
CASSRRPPVLAGALGEQFF
TGTGCCAGCAGCCGGAGGCCTCCGGTACTAGCGGGAGCTTTGGGAGAGCAGTTCTTC
>TRBV6-4|TRBD2|TRBJ2-1|NA
CASSTLAGSNNEQFF
TGTGCCAGCAGTACACTAGCGGGGTCTAACAATGAGCAGTTCTTC